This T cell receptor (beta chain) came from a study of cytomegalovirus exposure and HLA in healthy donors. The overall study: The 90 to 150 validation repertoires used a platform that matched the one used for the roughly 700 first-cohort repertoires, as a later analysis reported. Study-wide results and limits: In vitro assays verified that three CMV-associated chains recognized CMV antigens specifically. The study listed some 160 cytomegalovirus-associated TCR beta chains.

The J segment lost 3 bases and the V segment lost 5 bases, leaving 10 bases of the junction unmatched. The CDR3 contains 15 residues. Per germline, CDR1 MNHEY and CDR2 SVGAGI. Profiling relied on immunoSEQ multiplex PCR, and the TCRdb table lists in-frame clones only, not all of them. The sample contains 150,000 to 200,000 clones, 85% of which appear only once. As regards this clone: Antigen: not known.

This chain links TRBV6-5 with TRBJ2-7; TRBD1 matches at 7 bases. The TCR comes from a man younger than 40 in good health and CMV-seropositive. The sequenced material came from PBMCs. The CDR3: CASSQKTTGSYEQYF. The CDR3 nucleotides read TGTGCCAGCAGTCAGAAGACGACAGGGAGCTACGAGCAGTACTTC.